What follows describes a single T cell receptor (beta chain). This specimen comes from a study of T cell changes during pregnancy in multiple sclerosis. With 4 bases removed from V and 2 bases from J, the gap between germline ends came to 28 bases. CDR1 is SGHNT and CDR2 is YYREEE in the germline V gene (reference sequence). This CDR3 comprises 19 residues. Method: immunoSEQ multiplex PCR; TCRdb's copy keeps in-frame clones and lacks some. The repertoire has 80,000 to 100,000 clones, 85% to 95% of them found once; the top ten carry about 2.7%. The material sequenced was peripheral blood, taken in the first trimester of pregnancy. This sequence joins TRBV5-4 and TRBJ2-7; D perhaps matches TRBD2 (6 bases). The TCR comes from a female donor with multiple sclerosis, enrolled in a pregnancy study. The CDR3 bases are TGTGCCAGCAGCCTCAACCCCCCGGGCGATAGCGGACTCCCCTACGAGCAGTACTTC. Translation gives CASSLNPPGDSGLPYEQYF.